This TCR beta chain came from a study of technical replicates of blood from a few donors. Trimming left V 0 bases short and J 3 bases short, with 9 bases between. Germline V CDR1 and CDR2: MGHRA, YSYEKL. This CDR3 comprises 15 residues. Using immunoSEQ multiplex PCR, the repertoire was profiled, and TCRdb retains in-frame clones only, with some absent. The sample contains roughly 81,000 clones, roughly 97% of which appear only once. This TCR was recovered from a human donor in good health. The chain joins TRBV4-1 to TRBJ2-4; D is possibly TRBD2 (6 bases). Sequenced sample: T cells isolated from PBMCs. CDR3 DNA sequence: TGCGCCAGCAGCCAAGATGGGGGGAACAAAAACATTCAGTACTTC. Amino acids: CASSQDGGNKNIQYF.